Listed below are T cell receptor beta chains from one sample, sequenced in a study of shared clonotypes between healthy human individuals. The data were produced by immunoSEQ multiplex PCR, yet TCRdb's version contains in-frame clones alone and is incomplete. The sample holds about 2,200,000 clones, just over 90% seen once. Material: naive CD8+ T cells from PBMCs. Source of these receptors: a young man in good health. Some clones in this sample may be carry-over from other donors' samples. CDR3s include the opening cysteine and the closing phenylalanine or tryptophan. D genes are given only for firm matches. A row's size may be missing; if present it is once, few, many or a size class.

J,D,size,V,DNA,CDR3
TRBJ1-2,TRBD1,NA,TRBV11-2,TGTGCCAGCAGCGAATCCCCCGGGACAGGACTCTATGGCTACACCTTC,CASSESPGTGLYGYTF
TRBJ1-1,NA,once,TRBV6-1,TGTGCCAGCAGTAAAAGGGGATTGGATGGTGCTTTCTTT,CASSKRGLDGAFF
TRBJ1-1,NA,NA,TRBV2,TGTGCCTCCCAAGCGGGGGGGCGAGCGGCTTTCTTT,CASQAGGRAAFF
TRBJ2-1,NA,NA,TRBV15,TGTGCCACCAGCAGAGATCCCCTGCGGGGAAGCTCCTACAATGAGCAGTTCTTC,CATSRDPLRGSSYNEQFF
TRBJ2-7,NA,NA,TRBV5-6,TGTGCCAGCAGCTTGCTAGCAGGGCTTAATTCTTACGAGCAGTACTTC,CASSLLAGLNSYEQYF
TRBJ1-2,NA,few,TRBV6-5,TGTGCCAGCAGTTACGGCCCGGCAGTCTATGGCTACACCTTC,CASSYGPAVYGYTF
TRBJ2-1,NA,NA,TRBV4-1,TGCGCCAGCAGCCAAGCGGTAGCATCGAGCTCCTACAATGAGCAGTTCTTC,CASSQAVASSSYNEQFF
TRBJ1-5,NA,NA,TRBV28,TGTGCCAGCAGAGACTATCGGGACACCGTTATGACTGGGCCCAATCAGCCCCAGCATTTT,CASRDYRDTVMTGPNQPQHF
TRBJ1-1,NA,NA,TRBV25-1,TGTGCCAGCAGTGTTTGGAGTTCCAACACTGAAGCTTTCTTT,CASSVWSSNTEAFF
TRBJ2-5,NA,NA,TRBV29-1,TGCAGCGCCCCTTCCGACAGTAGAGAGACCCAGTACTTC,CSAPSDSRETQYF
TRBJ2-5,TRBD1,NA,TRBV5-6,TGTGCCAGCAGCGGCTGGGACAGGTTCCGGGAGACCCAGTACTTC,CASSGWDRFRETQYF
TRBJ2-7,TRBD2,NA,TRBV27,TGTGCCAGCAGTTCAGCGGGACCGCCGGGGGAGCAGTACTTC,CASSSAGPPGEQYF
TRBJ2-2,TRBD1,NA,TRBV4-3,TGCGCCAGCAGAAAGGGAGACAGGGTGGGCACCGGGGAGCTGTTTTTT,CASRKGDRVGTGELFF
TRBJ2-1,TRBD2,once,TRBV7-3,TGTGCCAGCAGCTTATACAGACTAGCGGAACTGGACAATGAGCAGTTCTTC,CASSLYRLAELDNEQFF
TRBJ2-3,TRBD2,once,TRBV5-1,TGCGCCAGCAGCTTCGGGGGGAGGGCCTTTACAGATACGCAGTATTTT,CASSFGGRAFTDTQYF
TRBJ2-5,NA,NA,TRBV2,TGTGCCAGCAGTGAATTATTGGGCGCCAGCGGCCAAGAGACCCAGTACTTC,CASSELLGASGQETQYF
TRBJ2-7,NA,NA,TRBV29-1,TGCAGCGTTGCCGAGACAACCTACTACGAGCAGTACTTC,CSVAETTYYEQYF
TRBJ1-2,TRBD1,NA,TRBV2,TGTGCCAGCAGTGACCTATACATCCAGGGGGCAGATGGCTACACCTTC,CASSDLYIQGADGYTF
TRBJ1-5,NA,once,TRBV28,TGTGCCAGCGTTGGGGGGGGCTATCAGCCCCAGCATTTT,CASVGGGYQPQHF
TRBJ1-2,NA,NA,TRBV4-3,TGCGCCAGCAGCCCACGGGCTTACTATGGCTACACCTTC,CASSPRAYYGYTF
TRBJ2-5,TRBD2,NA,TRBV9,TGTGCCAGCAGCGTAGCAACGGGAGGGGGGGAGACCCAGTACTTC,CASSVATGGGETQYF
TRBJ2-2,NA,NA,TRBV13,TGTGCCAGCAGCTCCCAGGGGCGCGGGGAGCTGTTTTTT,CASSSQGRGELFF
TRBJ2-1,NA,NA,TRBV4-1,TGCGCCAGCAGCCAGCCCGGGTCGTACAATGAGCAGTTCTTC,CASSQPGSYNEQFF
TRBJ2-7,NA,once,TRBV7-6,TGTGCCAGCAGCTTAGGGGAGGCCCCACTATTCTACGAGCAGTACTTC,CASSLGEAPLFYEQYF
TRBJ2-2,TRBD2,NA,TRBV4-3,TGCGCCAGCAGCCAAGACCGGGAGGGCCACGGGGAGCTGTTTTTT,CASSQDREGHGELFF
TRBJ2-2,NA,NA,TRBV10-3,TGTGCCGCTTGGGGGGCCAACGGGGAGCTGTTTTTT,CAAWGANGELFF
TRBJ2-7,NA,NA,TRBV19,TGTGCCAGTAGTATTGGCGGGACCTCCTACGAGCAGTACTTC,CASSIGGTSYEQYF
TRBJ2-1,NA,NA,TRBV7-9,TGTGCCAGCAGCCACGCGGAGCTACCCCCTTACAATGAGCAGTTCTTC,CASSHAELPPYNEQFF
TRBJ1-4,NA,few,TRBV9,TGTGCCAGCAGCGTAGCGATACAGGGTAATGAAAAACTGTTTTTT,CASSVAIQGNEKLFF
TRBJ2-3,TRBD2,NA,TRBV27,TGTGCCAGCAGTTTATTACTAGCGGGAAGCACAGATACGCAGTATTTT,CASSLLLAGSTDTQYF
TRBJ1-1,TRBD1,NA,TRBV28,TGTGCCAGCAGCACCTTCCCAAGGACAGGGGACACTGAAGCTTTCTTT,CASSTFPRTGDTEAFF
TRBJ2-5,NA,NA,TRBV4-3,TGCGCCAGCACCCCTACCGGTCCCCAAGAGACCCAGTACTTC,CASTPTGPQETQYF
TRBJ2-1,NA,NA,TRBV15,TGTGCCACCAGCAGTGGGGATAGCCCCTACAATGAGCAGTTCTTC,CATSSGDSPYNEQFF
TRBJ2-1,TRBD1,NA,TRBV7-3,TGTGCCAGCAGCTTATTGGGACAGGGGAAGTTCCGCCTTAACAATGAGCAGTTCTTC,CASSLLGQGKFRLNNEQFF
TRBJ2-1,NA,NA,TRBV28,TGTGCCAGCAGCATGATCGGGGGTGGGAATGAGCAGTTCTTC,CASSMIGGGNEQFF
TRBJ2-7,TRBD2,NA,TRBV30,TGTGCCTGGAGTCACCAAGCGGGAACCTCCTACGAGCAGTACTTC,CAWSHQAGTSYEQYF
TRBJ2-2,NA,NA,TRBV7-2,TGTGCCAGCAGCTTAATGAGGAACACCGGGGAGCTGTTTTTT,CASSLMRNTGELFF
TRBJ2-2,NA,NA,TRBV5-1,TGCGCCAGCAGCCCAACTGGGTACACCGGGGAGCTGTTTTTT,CASSPTGYTGELFF
TRBJ1-1,NA,NA,TRBV11-2,TGTGCCAGCAGCCCGCGGAGCGACACTGAAGCTTTCTTT,CASSPRSDTEAFF
TRBJ2-3,TRBD2,NA,TRBV4-3,TGCGCCAGCAGCCAAGAAATAGAGACTGGGGGACTAGCGGGAGAAATCACAGATACGCAGTATTTT,CASSQEIETGGLAGEITDTQYF
TRBJ1-1,NA,NA,TRBV28,TGTGCCAGCAGCCCACTGGGGGGTTGGCCTGAAGCTTTCTTT,CASSPLGGWPEAFF
TRBJ2-1,NA,few,TRBV4-1,TGCGCCAGCAGCCCCGGGACTTCGGGTGAGCAGTTCTTC,CASSPGTSGEQFF
TRBJ2-6,NA,NA,TRBV5-8,TGTGCCAGCAGCTTGGTCGGCGGCTATGACTACTCTGGGGCCAACGTCCTGACTTTC,CASSLVGGYDYSGANVLTF
TRBJ2-7,NA,NA,TRBV4-1,TGCGCCAGCAGCCAAGCGGCTAGAAGGAGCTACGAGCAGTACTTC,CASSQAARRSYEQYF
TRBJ2-2,TRBD2,NA,TRBV27,TGTGCCAGCAGTCCCGGACTAGCGGGAGGGCGGGGAACCGGGGAGCTGTTTTTT,CASSPGLAGGRGTGELFF
TRBJ1-1,NA,NA,TRBV4-3,TGCGCCAGCAGCCAACTCAGTGAGGTGAACACTGAAGCTTTCTTT,CASSQLSEVNTEAFF
TRBJ2-7,NA,NA,TRBV7-8,TGTGCCAGCAGCCAAAGGCTATACCATACGACCTACGAGCAGTACTTC,CASSQRLYHTTYEQYF
TRBJ2-1,NA,NA,TRBV7-9,TGTGCCAGCAGCTTAGCGGGGTCCCCGCAGAATGAGCAGTTCTTC,CASSLAGSPQNEQFF
TRBJ2-2,NA,NA,TRBV27,TGTGCCAGCAGTTTTTCGGCAGGTGATTACACCGGGGAGCTGTTTTTT,CASSFSAGDYTGELFF
TRBJ1-2,NA,NA,TRBV29-1,TGCAGCGTTGGGTCAGGGACATATGGCTACACCTTC,CSVGSGTYGYTF
TRBJ2-7,NA,NA,TRBV28,TGTGCCAGCAGGCACGACAGGACCTACGAGCAGTACTTC,CASRHDRTYEQYF
TRBJ2-1,NA,NA,TRBV30,TGTGCCTGGGACCGCGGGTCGGGGTACAATGAGCAGTTCTTC,CAWDRGSGYNEQFF
TRBJ2-7,NA,NA,TRBV30,TGTGCCTGGAGTGTTCTTGATGCCGGGCAGTACTTC,CAWSVLDAGQYF
TRBJ1-2,TRBD1,NA,TRBV4-3,TGCGCCAGCAGCCAAGATGGGGAACAGGGGTGGGTCTACTATGGCTACACCTTC,CASSQDGEQGWVYYGYTF
TRBJ2-2,NA,NA,TRBV7-9,TGTGCCAGCAGCCTTTCTGAGGGGGAGCTGTTTTTT,CASSLSEGELFF